This is a list of T cell receptor beta chains from one sample in a study of lung T cells in sarcoidosis with Löfgren's syndrome. TCRdb reanalysed the reads using MiXCR and keeps one entry per CDR3 protein. Counted here are fewer than 80,000 distinct CDR3 sequences, about 20% occurring once; the ten biggest clones make up about 2%. Sequenced input: CD4+ T cells from PBMCs. These receptors were taken from a human donor with sarcoidosis (Löfgren's syndrome or another form), or a control subject (not recorded which). CDR3s include the opening cysteine and the closing phenylalanine or tryptophan. The D gene is left open where the match is weak. Rows give clone size only sometimes, using once, few, many, or a class for an expanded clone.

clone size	D gene	V gene	J gene	CDR3 length	CDR3 DNA	CDR3 protein
many	-	TRBV28	TRBJ2-3	16	TGTGCCAGCAGTGCCTTAGCGGCAGGAGGCCCAGATACGCAGTATTTT	CASSALAAGGPDTQYF
many	-	TRBV5-4	TRBJ1-1	13	TGTGCCAGCAGACCGTTTGGGGGAACTGAAGCTTTCTTT	CASRPFGGTEAFF
many	-	TRBV19	TRBJ2-1	11	TGTGCCAGTAGTATTAAGAATGAGCAGTTCTTC	CASSIKNEQFF
few	-	TRBV5-1	TRBJ2-3	14	TGCGCCAGCAGCTTGGGGCCTAGCACAGATACGCAGTATTTT	CASSLGPSTDTQYF
-	-	TRBV18	TRBJ2-7	14	TGTGCCAGCTCCCGTGACCCGCAGGCCTACGAGCAGTACTTC	CASSRDPQAYEQYF
many	-	TRBV4-1	TRBJ1-2	15	TGCGCCAGCAGCCAAGATAGGCAGCAACCCTATGGCTACACCTTC	CASSQDRQQPYGYTF
many	-	TRBV3-1	TRBJ2-1	12	TGTGCCAGCAGCCAAGTTGAGGATGAGCAGTTCTTC	CASSQVEDEQFF
-	TRBD2	TRBV10-3	TRBJ2-1	14	TGTGCCATCAGGCCGGGACTAGGATACAATGAGCAGTTCTTC	CAIRPGLGYNEQFF
medium-sized	TRBD2	TRBV20-1	TRBJ2-3	16	TGCAGTGCTAGACCCATAGCGGGGCCTAGCACAGATACGCAGTATTTT	CSARPIAGPSTDTQYF
many	TRBD1	TRBV7-8	TRBJ2-1	16	TGTGCCAGCAGCCCAGGACAGGGAACCGTTTACAATGAGCAGTTCTTC	CASSPGQGTVYNEQFF
-	TRBD1	TRBV19	TRBJ2-3	14	TGTGCCAGTAGACGACAGGGGGAGGCAGATACGCAGTATTTT	CASRRQGEADTQYF
few	-	TRBV19	TRBJ2-3	14	TGTGCCAGTAGTCGGGGGTTAGATGCGGATACGCAGTATTTT	CASSRGLDADTQYF